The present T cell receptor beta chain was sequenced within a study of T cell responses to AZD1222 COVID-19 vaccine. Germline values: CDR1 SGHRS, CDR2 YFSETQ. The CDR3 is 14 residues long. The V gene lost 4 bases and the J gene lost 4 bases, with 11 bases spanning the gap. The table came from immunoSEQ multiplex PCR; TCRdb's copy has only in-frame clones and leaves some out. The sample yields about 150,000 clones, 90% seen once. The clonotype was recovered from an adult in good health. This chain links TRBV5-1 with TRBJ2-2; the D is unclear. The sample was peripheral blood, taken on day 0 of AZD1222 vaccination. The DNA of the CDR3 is TGCGCCAGCAGCGTAGAGGCGGCCACCGGGGAGCTGTTTTTT. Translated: CASSVEAATGELFF.